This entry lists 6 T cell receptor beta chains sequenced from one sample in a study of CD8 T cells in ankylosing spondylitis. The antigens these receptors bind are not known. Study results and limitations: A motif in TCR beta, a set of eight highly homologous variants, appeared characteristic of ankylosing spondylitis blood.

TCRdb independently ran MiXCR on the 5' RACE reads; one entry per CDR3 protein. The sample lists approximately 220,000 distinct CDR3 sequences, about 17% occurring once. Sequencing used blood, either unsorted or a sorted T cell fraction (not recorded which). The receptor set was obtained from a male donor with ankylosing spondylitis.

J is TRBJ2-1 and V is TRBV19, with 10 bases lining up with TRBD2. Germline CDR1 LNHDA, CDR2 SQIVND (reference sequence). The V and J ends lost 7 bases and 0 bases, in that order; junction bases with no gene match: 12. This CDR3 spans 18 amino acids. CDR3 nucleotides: TGTGCCAGTACCTCGGGACTAGCGTACCAGAGCTCCTACAATGAGCAGTTCTTC. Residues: CASTSGLAYQSSYNEQFF.

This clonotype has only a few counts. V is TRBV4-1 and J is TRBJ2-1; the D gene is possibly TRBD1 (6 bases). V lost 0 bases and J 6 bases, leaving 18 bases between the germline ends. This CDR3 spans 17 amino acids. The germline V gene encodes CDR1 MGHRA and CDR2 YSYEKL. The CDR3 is CASSQDPGTWKGNEQFF. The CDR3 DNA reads TGCGCCAGCAGCCAAGATCCAGGGACATGGAAGGGCAATGAGCAGTTCTTC.

The CDR3 sequence: CASSRDRDYNEQFF. CDR3 DNA sequence: TGCGCCAGCAGTCGGGACAGGGACTACAATGAGCAGTTCTTC. The chain carries TRBV4-1 and TRBJ2-1, with 9 bases matching TRBD1. V dropped 6 bases and J dropped 3; count of bases not matched to a gene: 3. This CDR3 has 14 residues. Per germline, CDR1 MGHRA and CDR2 YSYEKL.

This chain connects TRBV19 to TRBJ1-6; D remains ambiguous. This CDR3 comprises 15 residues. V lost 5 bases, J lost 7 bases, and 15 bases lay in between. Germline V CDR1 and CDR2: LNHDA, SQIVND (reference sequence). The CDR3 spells CASSPDGHPNSPLHF. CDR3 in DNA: TGTGCCAGTAGTCCAGATGGGCATCCGAATTCACCCCTCCACTTT. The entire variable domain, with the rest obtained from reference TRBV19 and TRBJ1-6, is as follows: DGGITQSPKYLFRKEGQNVTLSCEQNLNHDAMYWYRQDPGQGLRLIYYSQIVNDFQKGDIAEGYSVSREKKESFPLTVTSAQKNPTAFYLCASSPDGHPNSPLHFGNGTRLTVT.

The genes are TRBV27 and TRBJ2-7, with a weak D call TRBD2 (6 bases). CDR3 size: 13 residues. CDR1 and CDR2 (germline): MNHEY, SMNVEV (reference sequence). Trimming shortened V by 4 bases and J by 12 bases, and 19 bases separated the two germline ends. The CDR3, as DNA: TGTGCCAGCAGTTACTATGAGGGAGGTTGGCCGTACTTC. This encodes CASSYYEGGWPYF.

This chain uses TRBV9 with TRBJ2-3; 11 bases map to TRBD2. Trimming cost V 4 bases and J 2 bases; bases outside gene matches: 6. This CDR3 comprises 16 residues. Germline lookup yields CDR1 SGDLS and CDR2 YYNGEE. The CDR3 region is CASSPVAGGDTDTQYF. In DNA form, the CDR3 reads TGTGCCAGCAGCCCCGTAGCGGGGGGGGACACAGATACGCAGTATTTT.